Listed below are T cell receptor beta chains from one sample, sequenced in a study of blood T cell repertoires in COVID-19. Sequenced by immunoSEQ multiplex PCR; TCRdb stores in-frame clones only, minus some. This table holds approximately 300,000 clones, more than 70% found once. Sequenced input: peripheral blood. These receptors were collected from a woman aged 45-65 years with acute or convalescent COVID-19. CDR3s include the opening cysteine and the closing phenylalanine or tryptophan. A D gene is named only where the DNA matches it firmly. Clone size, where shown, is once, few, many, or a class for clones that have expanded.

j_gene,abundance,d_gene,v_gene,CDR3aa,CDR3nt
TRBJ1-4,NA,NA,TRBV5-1,CASSFWGPATNEKLFF,TGCGCCAGCAGCTTCTGGGGGCCTGCAACTAATGAAAAACTGTTTTTT
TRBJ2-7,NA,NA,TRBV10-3,CAISERGTPYEQYF,TGTGCCATCAGTGAGAGGGGGACCCCCTACGAGCAGTACTTC
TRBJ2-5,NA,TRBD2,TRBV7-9,CASSQRVLAGEQETQYF,TGTGCCAGCAGCCAGAGGGTGCTAGCGGGGGAACAAGAGACCCAGTACTTC
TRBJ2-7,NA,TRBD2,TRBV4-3,CASSQPGKTSPSYEQYF,TGCGCCAGCAGCCAGCCCGGCAAGACTAGCCCATCCTACGAGCAGTACTTC
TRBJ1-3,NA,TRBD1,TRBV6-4,CASIRTGEDSSGNTIYF,TGTGCCAGCATAAGGACAGGGGAGGACAGCTCTGGAAACACCATATATTTT
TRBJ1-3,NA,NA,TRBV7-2,CASSPRQSSGNTIYF,TGTGCCAGCAGCCCCCGACAGAGCTCTGGAAACACCATATATTTT
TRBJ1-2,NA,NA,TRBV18,CASSPPIGGGANYGYTF,TGTGCCAGCTCACCCCCCATCGGGGGGGGAGCTAACTATGGCTACACCTTC
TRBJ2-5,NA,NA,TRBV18,CASSVAGTQQETQYF,TGTGCCAGCTCCGTTGCAGGGACTCAGCAAGAGACCCAGTACTTC
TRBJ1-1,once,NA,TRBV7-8,CASSLVSGPWDTEAFF,TGTGCCAGCAGCTTAGTATCAGGGCCATGGGACACTGAAGCTTTCTTT
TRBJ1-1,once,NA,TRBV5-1,CASQLQGNTEAFF,TGCGCCAGCCAACTCCAGGGGAACACTGAAGCTTTCTTT
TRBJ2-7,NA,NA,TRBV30,CAWSVGRAQSYEQYF,TGTGCCTGGAGTGTAGGGCGGGCCCAATCCTACGAGCAGTACTTC
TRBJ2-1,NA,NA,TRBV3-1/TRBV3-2,CASSRDRSSYNEQFF,TGTGCCAGCAGTCGCGACAGAAGCTCCTACAATGAGCAGTTCTTC
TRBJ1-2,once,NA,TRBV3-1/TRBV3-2,CASSQDGGNYGYTF,TGTGCCAGCAGCCAAGACGGCGGTAACTATGGCTACACCTTC
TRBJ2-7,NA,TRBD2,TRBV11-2,CASSSLAGGHYEQYF,TGTGCCAGCAGCTCCCTAGCGGGAGGACACTACGAGCAGTACTTC
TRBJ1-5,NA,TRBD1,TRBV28,CASSPTGGGNQPQHF,TGTGCCAGCAGCCCGACAGGGGGCGGCAATCAGCCCCAGCATTTT
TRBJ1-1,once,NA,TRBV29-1,CSVTGGAEAFF,TGCAGCGTGACCGGGGGGGCTGAAGCTTTCTTT
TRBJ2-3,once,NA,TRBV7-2,CASSTRTSTDTQYF,TGTGCCAGCAGCACCCGGACTTCCACAGATACGCAGTATTTT
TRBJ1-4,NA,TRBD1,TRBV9,CASSPGTAANEKLFF,TGTGCCAGCAGCCCCGGGACAGCGGCTAATGAAAAACTGTTTTTT
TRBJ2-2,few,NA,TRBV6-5,CASNGGDTGELFF,TGTGCCAGCAATGGAGGGGACACCGGGGAGCTGTTTTTT